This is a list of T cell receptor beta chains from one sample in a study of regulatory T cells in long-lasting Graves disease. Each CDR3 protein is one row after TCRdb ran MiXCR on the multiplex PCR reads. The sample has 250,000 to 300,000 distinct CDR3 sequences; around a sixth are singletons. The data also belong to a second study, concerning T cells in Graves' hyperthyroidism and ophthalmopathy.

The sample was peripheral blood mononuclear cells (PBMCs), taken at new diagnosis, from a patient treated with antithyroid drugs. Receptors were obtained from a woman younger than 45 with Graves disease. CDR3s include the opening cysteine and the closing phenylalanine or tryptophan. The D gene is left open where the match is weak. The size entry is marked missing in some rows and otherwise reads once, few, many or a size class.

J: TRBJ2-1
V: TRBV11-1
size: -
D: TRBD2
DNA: TGTGCCACCGGGGGGACGGGATCGCAGTTCTTC
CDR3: CATGGTGSQFF

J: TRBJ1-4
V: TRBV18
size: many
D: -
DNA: TGTGCCAGCTCACCAGCGATTGGGACGTCTGACAAACTGTTTTTT
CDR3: CASSPAIGTSDKLFF

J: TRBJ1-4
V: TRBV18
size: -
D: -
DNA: TGCGCCAGCTCACGGGGCCCGGGTAATGAAAAACCGTTTTTT
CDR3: CASSRGPGNEKPFF

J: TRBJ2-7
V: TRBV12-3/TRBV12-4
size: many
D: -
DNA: TGTGCCAGCAGTTTACAGGGGGGACCCCCTTTTTACGAGCAGTACTTC
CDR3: CASSLQGGPPFYEQYF

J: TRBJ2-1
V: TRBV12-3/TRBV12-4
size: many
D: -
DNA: TGTGCCAGCAGTTGGGATGAGCAGTTCTTC
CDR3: CASSWDEQFF

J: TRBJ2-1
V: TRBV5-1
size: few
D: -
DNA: TGTGCCAGCAGCTTCGACAGTGAGGGTGAGCAGTTCTTC
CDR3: CASSFDSEGEQFF

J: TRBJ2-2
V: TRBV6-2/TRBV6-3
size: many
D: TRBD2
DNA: TGTGCCAGCAGATTGACTAGCGGCACCGGGGAGCTGTTTTTT
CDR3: CASRLTSGTGELFF

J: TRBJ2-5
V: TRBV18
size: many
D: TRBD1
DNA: TGTGCCAGCTCCCCGGGACAGGTGGAGGAGACCCAGTACTTC
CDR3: CASSPGQVEETQYF

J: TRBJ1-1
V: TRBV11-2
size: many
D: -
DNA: TGTGCCAGCAGGGATACAGGGTCGAACACTGAAGCTTTCTTT
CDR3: CASRDTGSNTEAFF

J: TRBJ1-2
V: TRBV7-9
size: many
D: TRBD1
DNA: TGTGCCAGCAGCTCCCAGGGGGGACTCTATGGCTACACCTTC
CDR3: CASSSQGGLYGYTF

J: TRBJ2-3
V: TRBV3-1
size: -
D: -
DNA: TGTGCCAGCAGCCAAGCGTGGGAGACGGATACGCAGTATTTT
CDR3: CASSQAWETDTQYF

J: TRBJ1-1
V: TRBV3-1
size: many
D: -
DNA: TGTGCCAGCAGCCAAGACAGCAGGAACACTGAAGCTTTCTTT
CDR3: CASSQDSRNTEAFF

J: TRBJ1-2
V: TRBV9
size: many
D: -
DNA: TGTGCCAGCAGCGTAGCCCTAGACAGTGGCTATGGCTACACCTTC
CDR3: CASSVALDSGYGYTF

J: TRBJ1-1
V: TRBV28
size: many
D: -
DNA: TGTGCCAGCAGTTTCCTCTCCGGGGGGCCCACTGAAGCTTTCTTT
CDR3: CASSFLSGGPTEAFF

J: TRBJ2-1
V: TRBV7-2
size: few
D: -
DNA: TGTGCCAGCAGCTCCCCGGGACGGGAAGAGACCCAGTTCTTC
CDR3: CASSSPGREETQFF

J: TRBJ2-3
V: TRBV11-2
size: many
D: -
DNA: TGTGCCAGCTCCTTCACCGCTGGCACAGATACGCAGTATTTT
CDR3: CASSFTAGTDTQYF

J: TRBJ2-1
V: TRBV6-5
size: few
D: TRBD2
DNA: TGTGCCAGCAGTTATCTCGTTAGCGGGGGGGTGCGGGAGCAGTTCTTC
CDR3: CASSYLVSGGVREQFF

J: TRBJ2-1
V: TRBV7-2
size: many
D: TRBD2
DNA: TGTGCCAGCAGCAGACCGGGGGGATACAATGAGCAGTTCTTC
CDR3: CASSRPGGYNEQFF

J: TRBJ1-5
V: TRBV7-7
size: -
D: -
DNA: TGTGCTAGCAGCTTACTTTGCGACAGAAGCGATCAGCCCCAGCATTTT
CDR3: CASSLLCDRSDQPQHF

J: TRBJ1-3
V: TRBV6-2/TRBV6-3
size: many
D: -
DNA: TGTGCCAGCAGTTACCGAGCCCCCGGGGACTCTGGAAACACCATATATTTT
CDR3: CASSYRAPGDSGNTIYF

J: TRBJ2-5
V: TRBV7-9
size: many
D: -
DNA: TGTGCCAGCAGCTTACAGGGGTGGGCAGAGACCCAGTACTTC
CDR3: CASSLQGWAETQYF

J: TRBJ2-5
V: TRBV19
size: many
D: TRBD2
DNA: TGTGCCAGTAGTATAAAGCGGGGGGTAGAGACCCAGTACTTC
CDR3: CASSIKRGVETQYF

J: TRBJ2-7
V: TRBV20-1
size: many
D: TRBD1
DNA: TGCAGTGCTAGAACAGGGGGATCAGACTACGAGCAGTACTTC
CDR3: CSARTGGSDYEQYF

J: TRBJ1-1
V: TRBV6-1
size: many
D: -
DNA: TGTGCCACCAGACTAGACGATGGGGGTTCAGCTTTCTTT
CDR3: CATRLDDGGSAFF

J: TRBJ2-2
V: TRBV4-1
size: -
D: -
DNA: TGCGCCAGCAGACTGGGACCAACGAACACCGGGGAGCTGTTTTTT
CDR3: CASRLGPTNTGELFF

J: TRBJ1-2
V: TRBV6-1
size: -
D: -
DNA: TGTGCCAGCAGCCGGGGGACCTATGGCTACACCTTC
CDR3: CASSRGTYGYTF

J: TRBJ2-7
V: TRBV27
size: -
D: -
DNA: TGTGCCAGCAGTTTAGGGGCAGGGACCTACGGGCAGTACTTC
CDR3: CASSLGAGTYGQYF

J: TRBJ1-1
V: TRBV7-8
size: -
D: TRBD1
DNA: TGTGCCAGCAGCTTGGGGACAGGGGCGAACACTGAAGCTTTCTTT
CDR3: CASSLGTGANTEAFF

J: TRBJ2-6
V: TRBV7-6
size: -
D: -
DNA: TGTGCCAGCAGCGGTCAGAGCTCTGGGGCCAACGTCCTGACTTTC
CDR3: CASSGQSSGANVLTF

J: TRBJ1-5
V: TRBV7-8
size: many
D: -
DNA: TGTGCCAGCAGCGGACAGCCGGGCAATCAGCCCCAGCATTTT
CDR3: CASSGQPGNQPQHF

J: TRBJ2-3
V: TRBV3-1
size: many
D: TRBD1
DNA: TGTGCCACCGCCGCGGCAACAGGGGCAGATACGCAGTATTTT
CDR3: CATAAATGADTQYF

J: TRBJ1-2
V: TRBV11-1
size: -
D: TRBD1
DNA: TGTGCCAGCAGCTCCCGGGACAGGGGGCCCGGCTACACCTTC
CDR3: CASSSRDRGPGYTF

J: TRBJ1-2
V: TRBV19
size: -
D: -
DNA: TGTGCCAGTAGTATCGCTCCCAGGGCGGATGGCTACACCTTC
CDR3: CASSIAPRADGYTF

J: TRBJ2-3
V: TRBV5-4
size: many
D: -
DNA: TGTGCCAGCATTGACACGTCGGGAGATACGCAGTATTTT
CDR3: CASIDTSGDTQYF

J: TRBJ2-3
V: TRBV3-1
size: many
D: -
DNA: TGTGCCAGCAGCTTGGGATGGAGCACAGATACGCAGTATTTT
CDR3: CASSLGWSTDTQYF

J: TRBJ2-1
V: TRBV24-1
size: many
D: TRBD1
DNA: TGTGCCACCAGTACCGCGGCGACAGGGCGCGATGAGCAGTTCTTC
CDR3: CATSTAATGRDEQFF

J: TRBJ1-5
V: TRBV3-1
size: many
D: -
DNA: TGTGCCAGCAGCCAAGGTTCGGGGGCGGGGCAGCCCCAGCATTTT
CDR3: CASSQGSGAGQPQHF

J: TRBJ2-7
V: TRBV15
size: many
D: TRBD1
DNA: TGTGCCACCAGCAGAGATCCGCGGGGACAGGGTTTGCAGTACTTC
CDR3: CATSRDPRGQGLQYF

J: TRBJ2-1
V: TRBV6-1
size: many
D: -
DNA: TGTGCCAGCAGACTCGACAGGTACAATGAGCAGTTCTTC
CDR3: CASRLDRYNEQFF

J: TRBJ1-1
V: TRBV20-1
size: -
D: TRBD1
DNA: TGCAGTGCTACAGCCGGGACAGGGGTTGCGAGGAACACTGAAGCTTTCTTT
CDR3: CSATAGTGVARNTEAFF

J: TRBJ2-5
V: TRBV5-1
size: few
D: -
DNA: TGCGCCAGCTCCCGAGCCGGGGAAGGGACCCAGTACTTC
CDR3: CASSRAGEGTQYF

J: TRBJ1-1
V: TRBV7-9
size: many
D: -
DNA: TGTGCCAGCAGCTTAGTCCCCCTGGTGGGAACTGAAGCTTTCTTT
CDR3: CASSLVPLVGTEAFF

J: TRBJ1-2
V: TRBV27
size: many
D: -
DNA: TGTGCCAGCAGTTTGACCGGACAGACCACCTATGGCTACACCTTC
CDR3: CASSLTGQTTYGYTF

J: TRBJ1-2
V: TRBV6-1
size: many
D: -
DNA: TGTGCCAGCAGTGACGAGGCTAGCTATGGCTACACCTTC
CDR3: CASSDEASYGYTF

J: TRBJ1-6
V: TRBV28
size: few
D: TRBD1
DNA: TGTGCCAGCAGGTCCGACAGGGCCCTCCACTTT
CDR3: CASRSDRALHF

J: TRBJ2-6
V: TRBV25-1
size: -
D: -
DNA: TGTGCCAGCAGTGTCTCTTACCCTGGGGCCAACGTCCTGACTTTC
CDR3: CASSVSYPGANVLTF

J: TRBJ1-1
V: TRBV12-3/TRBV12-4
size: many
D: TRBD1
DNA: TGTGCCAGCATCCGCCCGGGGACAGGGGACACTGAAGCTTTCTTT
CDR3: CASIRPGTGDTEAFF

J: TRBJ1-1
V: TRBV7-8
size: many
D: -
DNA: TGTGCCAGCAGCTCCTATTGGGGGGCAGCTTTCTTT
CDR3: CASSSYWGAAFF

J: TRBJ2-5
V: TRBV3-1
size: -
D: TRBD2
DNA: TGTGCCAGCACCAACCGACTAGCGGGGGAGCAAGAGACCCAGTACTTC
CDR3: CASTNRLAGEQETQYF

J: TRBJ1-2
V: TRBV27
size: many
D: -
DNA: TGTGCCAGCAGTTTATCGGCAGGGTACTATGGCTACACCTTC
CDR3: CASSLSAGYYGYTF

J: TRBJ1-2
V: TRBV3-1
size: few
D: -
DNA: TGTGCCAGCAGCCAAGGTACAGGGATGAGCTACACCTTC
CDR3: CASSQGTGMSYTF

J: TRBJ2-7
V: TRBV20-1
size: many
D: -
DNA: TGCAGTGTTAGGACCGTCTCCTACGAGCAGTACTTC
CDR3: CSVRTVSYEQYF

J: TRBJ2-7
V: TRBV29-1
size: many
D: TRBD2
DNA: TGCAGCGCATGGGGACTAGGTGCCCTCGAGCAGTACTTC
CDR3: CSAWGLGALEQYF

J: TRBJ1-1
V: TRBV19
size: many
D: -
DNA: TGTGCCAGTAGTATAGGGTCACGTCGGGGGCGAAACACTGAAGCTTTCTTT
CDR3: CASSIGSRRGRNTEAFF

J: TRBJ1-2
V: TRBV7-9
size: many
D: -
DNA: TGTGCCAGCAGCTTAGTTGCGGGTGGTGGCTACACCTTC
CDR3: CASSLVAGGGYTF

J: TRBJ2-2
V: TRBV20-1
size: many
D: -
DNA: TGCACTCCCTCCTGGGGCACCGGGGAGCTGTTTTTT
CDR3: CTPSWGTGELFF